These 26 T cell receptor beta chains share one sample of origin, sequenced in a study of cytomegalovirus exposure and HLA in healthy donors. The PCR made use of 60 Vbeta and 13 Jbeta primers. Here immunoSEQ multiplex PCR was the method, and the copy in TCRdb shows in-frame clones only, minus some. The sample has about 170,000 clones, 80% to 90% seen once. Sequencing used PBMCs. The source is a man aged 25-45 years in good health and CMV-seropositive.

This rearrangement joins TRBV21-1 to TRBJ1-1; the table calls TRBD1, which could not be checked here. TRBV21-1 is tagged as a pseudogene. The CDR3 sequence is 17 residues long. The CDR3 DNA reads TGTGCCAGCGCATTAGTTCAGGGGCCAGACCCGAACACTGAAGCTTTCTTT. The encoded protein is CASALVQGPDPNTEAFF.

The chain carries TRBV6-1 and TRBJ2-5; D not resolved. CDR3 length: 12 amino acids. V gave up 4 bases and J gave up 7 bases, with 10 bases separating them. Germline lookup yields CDR1 MNHNS and CDR2 SASEGT. Written as DNA, the CDR3 is TGTGCCAGCAGTGGGCCCTCAGGGACCCAGTACTTC. Encoded protein: CASSGPSGTQYF.

The gene calls are TRBV4-1 and TRBJ1-4; 7 nucleotides align to TRBD1. Germline assignment: CDR1 MGHRA and CDR2 YSYEKL. The CDR3 length is 14 residues. Trimming at V came to 3 bases and at J to 8 bases, leaving 6 bases not matched to a gene. CDR3 loop: CASSHGTAREKLFF. CDR3 sequence (DNA): TGCGCCAGCAGCCATGGGACAGCGAGAGAAAAACTGTTTTTT.

A single count supports this clone. This chain connects TRBV18 to TRBJ1-5; TRBD1 matches 7 bases. The CDR3 consists of 15 residues. J gave up 7 bases and V 2 bases, and 8 bases lay outside the gene matches. Germline V CDR1 and CDR2: KGHSH, LQKENI. The CDR3 sequence is CASSPRQGEIQPQHF. CDR3 nucleotides: TGTGCCAGCTCACCAAGACAGGGTGAGATACAGCCCCAGCATTTT.

The V and J genes are TRBV2 and TRBJ2-7; TRBD1 might be the D (6 bases). The CDR3 covers 12 residues. CDR1 and CDR2 (germline): SNHLY, FYNNEI. The V end lost 6 bases, the J end lost 2 bases, and 8 bases lay between the germline ends. CDR3 DNA: TGTGCCAGCAGCCGACAGGCCTACGAGCAGTACGTC. Amino acids: CASSRQAYEQYV.

The chain has TRBV5-6 and TRBJ2-5; D perhaps matches TRBD1 (6 bases). V was pared by 2 bases and J by 5 bases, with 10 bases between. The germline V gene encodes CDR1 SGHDT and CDR2 YYEEEE. There are 13 residues in the CDR3. The DNA of the CDR3 is TGTGCCAGCAGCTTTGGACAGCGGGAGACCCAGTACTTC. Its translation: CASSFGQRETQYF.

J is TRBJ1-1 and V is TRBV11-3, with D uncertain. The germline CDR1 and CDR2 sequences are SGHNT and YENEEA. The CDR3 covers 14 residues. V lost 1 base and J lost 4, with 10 bases in between. CDR3 residues: CASSLGREVTEAFF. CDR3 bases: TGTGCCAGCAGCTTAGGGAGGGAGGTCACTGAAGCTTTCTTT.

The chain combines TRBV6-6 with TRBJ2-7; no definite D call. Germline CDR1 MNHNY, CDR2 SVGAGI (reference sequence). CDR3 length: 14 residues. V gave up 1 base and J gave up 1 base, with 8 bases separating them. CDR3 bases: TGTGCCAGCAGTTACTATACAGTTTCCTACGAGCAGTACTTC. It is translated as CASSYYTVSYEQYF.

About this clone: One end of the junction varies from germline; a read error may be responsible. Other DNA sequences in this sample translate to the same CDR3. The chain joins TRBV5-1 to TRBJ2-2; D is possibly TRBD2 (5 bases). This CDR3 is built from 15 residues. Germline CDR1 and CDR2: SGHRS and YFSETQ. The CDR3 nucleotides read TGCGCCAGCAGCTTGCAACCTGGAGGATCCGGGGAGCTATTTTTT. Its protein is CASSLQPGGSGELFF.

This chain links TRBV10-3 with TRBJ2-5, with D possibly matching TRBD1 (6 bases). The germline V gene encodes CDR1 ENHRY and CDR2 SYGVKD. This CDR3 has 13 residues. The V end lost 5 bases, the J end lost 5 bases, and 12 bases lay between the germline ends. The CDR3 spells CAISSGVGETQYF. DNA of the CDR3: TGTGCCATCAGTTCAGGGGTTGGGGAGACCCAGTACTTC.

CDR3 nucleotides: TGCGCCAGCAGCCAAGAGGGATTGGAGGGTGATACGCAGTATTTT. It yields the protein CASSQEGLEGDTQYF. The V and J genes are TRBV4-3 and TRBJ2-3, with TRBD2 as a possible D gene (6 bases). Looked up from germline, CDR1 is LGHNA and CDR2 is YSLEER. V lost 0 bases to trimming and J lost 6 bases, with 13 bases between them. The CDR3 loop spans 15 amino acids.

V usage is TRBV10-2 and J usage is TRBJ2-7; D is undetermined. The germline V gene encodes CDR1 WSHSY and CDR2 SAAADI. The V end lost 1 base, the J end lost 7 bases, and 5 bases lay between the germline ends. This CDR3 comprises 11 residues. Here the CDR3 reads CASSEFKEQYF. The CDR3 region has the DNA TGCGCCAGCAGTGAGTTCAAAGAGCAGTACTTC.

The chain links TRBV4-3 to TRBJ2-5; TRBD2 is a possible D gene (6 bases). V was cut by 0 bases and J by 1 base, with 12 bases left in between. This CDR3 is built from 16 residues. Germline V gives CDR1 LGHNA, CDR2 YSLEER. The CDR3 is CASSQDSGSGQETQYF. CDR3 nucleotides: TGCGCCAGCAGCCAAGATTCGGGTAGCGGCCAAGAGACCCAGTACTTC.

V is TRBV5-5 and J is TRBJ2-5; D is undetermined. This CDR3 comprises 13 residues. The ends were cut back, 1 base at V and 3 bases at J, with 7 bases in the middle. From germline, CDR1 is SGHKS and CDR2 YYEKEE (reference sequence). The CDR3 region has the DNA TGTGCCAGCAGCTTGCACAGAAAAGAGACCCAGTACTTC. This gives the protein CASSLHRKETQYF.

The chain joins TRBV7-3 to TRBJ1-2; 11 bases fit TRBD1. The CDR3 consists of 15 residues. Germline assignment: CDR1 SGHTA and CDR2 FQGTGA. Unmatched junction bases numbered 5, after V lost 5 bases and J lost 3 bases. The CDR3 spells CASSPGTGGDYGYTF. The CDR3 DNA reads TGTGCCAGCAGCCCAGGGACAGGGGGTGACTATGGCTACACCTTC.

The chain recombines TRBV7-9 with TRBJ2-5; 12 nucleotides align to TRBD2. Trimming removed 3 bases from V and 5 bases from J; junction bases left unmatched: 1. CDR1 is SEHNR, CDR2 FQNEAQ, per germline (reference sequence). This CDR3 has 14 amino acids. The CDR3 here is CASSFGLAGETQYF. The CDR3 DNA is TGTGCCAGCAGCTTCGGACTAGCGGGGGAGACCCAGTACTTC.

This sequence joins TRBV7-2 and TRBJ2-5; D perhaps matches TRBD1 (5 bases). Trimming pared 4 bases from V and 5 bases from J, leaving 5 bases between. Germline values: CDR1 SGHTA, CDR2 FQGNSA. The CDR3 covers 11 residues. The CDR3 DNA follows: TGTGCCAGCAGCTCAGGGGAGACCCAGTACTTC. Residues: CASSSGETQYF. Supplemented by reference TRBV7-2 and TRBJ2-5, the full variable domain reads GAGVSQSPSNKVTEKGKDVELRCDPISGHTALYWYRQSLGQGLEFLIYFQGNSAPDKSGLPSDRFSAERTGGSVSTLTIQRTQQEDSAVYLCASSSGETQYFGPGTRLLVL.

The chain links TRBV15 to TRBJ2-3; D possibly corresponds to TRBD1 (6 bases). Trimming took off 5 bases at V and 4 bases at J, with 16 bases between the two ends. The CDR3 runs to 15 residues. The germline V gene encodes CDR1 LNHNV and CDR2 YYDKDF (reference sequence). The CDR3 DNA reads as TGTGCCACCAGCTTCCCCAGGGGTGCTGCAGATACGCAGTATTTT. This codes for CATSFPRGAADTQYF.

The V and J genes are TRBV7-3 and TRBJ2-2, with D perhaps matching TRBD2 (5 bases). Germline-derived CDR1 and CDR2 are SGHTA and FQGTGA. CDR3 length: 16 residues. Trimming removed 1 base at V and 4 bases at J, with 13 bases between. The CDR3: CASSLSPTRFTGELFF. The CDR3, as DNA: TGTGCCAGCAGCTTAAGCCCCACTAGATTCACCGGGGAGCTGTTTTTT.

The rearrangement links TRBV29-1 to TRBJ2-2; 9 bases fit TRBD2. The CDR3 totals 16 residues. Germline CDR1 is SQVTM and CDR2 is ANQGSEA. Unmatched junction bases numbered 7, after V lost 1 base and J lost 4 bases. CDR3 sequence reads: CSVEGASGKFTGELFF. DNA for the CDR3: TGCAGCGTTGAAGGAGCTAGCGGGAAATTCACCGGGGAGCTGTTTTTT.

This clone showed up just once. The chain uses TRBV28 and TRBJ1-6; D unclear. The CDR3 runs 15 residues. Germline-derived CDR1 and CDR2 are MDHEN and SYDVKM. V was cut by 4 bases and J by 5 bases, with 12 bases left in between. The CDR3 spells CASSSPSGNNSPLHF. The CDR3 nucleotides are TGTGCCAGCAGTTCCCCATCCGGGAATAATTCACCCCTCCACTTT.

This chain uses TRBV5-4 with TRBJ2-7, with 7 nucleotides matching TRBD2. Germline V gene lookup returns CDR1 SGHNT and CDR2 YYREEE (reference sequence). This CDR3 contains 15 residues. The V gene end was trimmed by 3 bases and the J gene end by 6 bases; junction bases not matched to a gene: 12. The CDR3 DNA is TGTGCCAGCAGCTCTGCTAGCGGACCTTCGGTCGAGCAGTACTTC. Amino acids: CASSSASGPSVEQYF.

V and J are TRBV9 and TRBJ1-4; D not certain. This CDR3 comprises 13 residues. V shed 4 bases and J shed 13 bases, with 17 bases lying between them. The germline V gene has CDR1 SGDLS and CDR2 YYNGEE. CDR3 residues: CASSSRVGGGLFF. The CDR3 DNA reads TGTGCCAGCAGCTCTCGGGTGGGTGGAGGACTGTTTTTT.

V usage is TRBV5-4 and J usage is TRBJ1-2; a weak D match, TRBD1 (5 bases). The CDR3 runs 11 residues. Germline V CDR1 and CDR2: SGHNT, YYREEE (reference sequence). V was shortened by 2 bases and J by 7 bases, with 6 bases between the two germline ends. The CDR3 spells CASSFGAGYTF. CDR3 nucleotides: TGTGCCAGCAGCTTTGGGGCTGGCTACACCTTC.

The V call is TRBV19, the J call TRBJ1-5; D not certain. Germline V gene data show CDR1 as LNHDA and CDR2 as SQIVND (reference sequence). V lost 5 bases and J lost 9, with 14 bases in between. This CDR3 contains 13 residues. Here the CDR3 reads CASSGAGTSPQHF. The DNA of the CDR3 is TGTGCCAGTAGTGGCGCAGGCACTTCGCCCCAGCATTTT.

The rearrangement uses TRBV7-9 and TRBJ2-2; 12 nucleotides align to TRBD1. CDR3 length equals 16 residues. V shed 6 bases, J shed 7 bases, and the junction held 9 bases outside the gene matches. Germline CDR1 and CDR2: SEHNR and FQNEAQ (reference sequence). CDR3 residues: CASSLPGQGAGGELFF. As DNA, the CDR3 is TGTGCCAGCAGTTTGCCGGGACAGGGGGCCGGCGGGGAGCTGTTTTTT.